This T cell receptor (beta chain) appears in the sequencing data of a study of kidney transplant recipient with SARS-CoV-2 infection. Using its own MiXCR run on the reads, TCRdb lists one record per CDR3 protein. The data contain approximately 240,000 distinct CDR3 sequences, around 26% of them singletons. Points on this clonotype: Relative to the germline gene, one junction end is altered; a read error may explain this.

Germline lookup yields CDR1 SGDLS and CDR2 YYNGEE. The CDR3 has 14 residues. J is TRBJ2-7 and V is TRBV9, with a tentative D call TRBD1 (6 bases). The TCR originated in a male patient aged 25-45 years who had COVID-19 and was a kidney transplant recipient. Some T cells may be supplied by the graft donor. Here the sequenced sample was a blood sample, taken at baseline and between days 110 and 120 from a kidney transplant recipient. This chain's CDR3 is CASGVEGQTYEQYF. The CDR3 DNA reads as TGTGCCAGCGGCGTAGAGGGACAAACCTACGAGCAGTACTTC.